The rows below give T cell receptor beta chains drawn from one sample of a study of CD8 T cells in ankylosing spondylitis. TCRdb redid the calling of the 5' RACE reads with MiXCR, one entry per CDR3 protein. Of under 35,000 distinct CDR3 sequences listed, around 6.7% are singletons. Sequenced input: blood, either unsorted or a sorted T cell fraction (not recorded which). These receptors all come from a male donor with ankylosing spondylitis or in good health (not recorded which). CDR3s include the opening cysteine and the closing phenylalanine or tryptophan. D genes are given only for firm matches. Rows give clone size only sometimes, using once, few, many, or a class for an expanded clone.

V gene: TRBV20-1
D gene: .
clone size: many
J gene: TRBJ2-6
CDR3 DNA: TGCAGTGCTAGTTCACGGCAGGGGAGCTCTGGGGCCAACGTCCTGACTTTC
CDR3 protein: CSASSRQGSSGANVLTF

V gene: TRBV7-2
D gene: TRBD1
clone size: .
J gene: TRBJ2-1
CDR3 DNA: TGTGCCAGCAGCCATGACAGGGGGGAGGCAAATGAGCAGTTCTTC
CDR3 protein: CASSHDRGEANEQFF

V gene: TRBV5-1
D gene: .
clone size: many
J gene: TRBJ2-2
CDR3 DNA: TGCGCCAGCAGCTTCTCCGGGGAGCTGTTTTTT
CDR3 protein: CASSFSGELFF

V gene: TRBV15
D gene: .
clone size: many
J gene: TRBJ2-3
CDR3 DNA: TGTGCCACCAGCAGAGGTGAAGATACGCAGTATTTT
CDR3 protein: CATSRGEDTQYF

V gene: TRBV6-2/TRBV6-3
D gene: .
clone size: many
J gene: TRBJ2-7
CDR3 DNA: TGTGCCAGCAGTTTCCGGGGGCTCAAGGTCTACGAGCAGTACTTC
CDR3 protein: CASSFRGLKVYEQYF

V gene: TRBV7-9
D gene: .
clone size: .
J gene: TRBJ2-5
CDR3 DNA: TGTGCCAGCAGTTACTTTGAGGCCCAGTACTTC
CDR3 protein: CASSYFEAQYF

V gene: TRBV20-1
D gene: .
clone size: many
J gene: TRBJ2-1
CDR3 DNA: TGCAGTGCCACCGCTGGGCGTAGCTCCTACAATGAGCAGTTCTTC
CDR3 protein: CSATAGRSSYNEQFF

V gene: TRBV12-3/TRBV12-4
D gene: TRBD2
clone size: many
J gene: TRBJ2-1
CDR3 DNA: TGTGCCAGCAGTCCCCGGACTAGCGGGAGCTATGAGCAGTTCTTC
CDR3 protein: CASSPRTSGSYEQFF

V gene: TRBV14
D gene: .
clone size: many
J gene: TRBJ2-1
CDR3 DNA: TGTGCCAGCAGCCAAGGTAATGAGCAGTTCTTC
CDR3 protein: CASSQGNEQFF

V gene: TRBV6-2/TRBV6-3
D gene: TRBD2
clone size: many
J gene: TRBJ2-2
CDR3 DNA: TGTGCCAGCACGGTACTAGCGGGAGCGGTTGGCACCGGGGAGCTGTTTTTT
CDR3 protein: CASTVLAGAVGTGELFF

V gene: TRBV6-5
D gene: .
clone size: many
J gene: TRBJ2-5
CDR3 DNA: TGTGCCAGCAGTTACTACCCCTCCCTAACCGAGGGGACCCAGTACTTC
CDR3 protein: CASSYYPSLTEGTQYF

V gene: TRBV5-5
D gene: TRBD2
clone size: many
J gene: TRBJ2-7
CDR3 DNA: TGTGCCAGCAGCTCGGGGGGTCGACTAGCGGTTTTGGAGCAGTACTTC
CDR3 protein: CASSSGGRLAVLEQYF

V gene: TRBV2
D gene: TRBD1
clone size: many
J gene: TRBJ2-2
CDR3 DNA: TGTGCCAGCAGAACAGGGGGTTCGGACACCGGGGAGCTGTTTTTT
CDR3 protein: CASRTGGSDTGELFF

V gene: TRBV18
D gene: TRBD2
clone size: .
J gene: TRBJ2-3
CDR3 DNA: TGTGCCAGCTCACCACCGAGAGGAGCGGGAGGCGGAGATACGCAGTATTTT
CDR3 protein: CASSPPRGAGGGDTQYF

V gene: TRBV20-1
D gene: TRBD1
clone size: many
J gene: TRBJ1-2
CDR3 DNA: TGCAGTGCTTCCCCACCGGTACAGGGGAGTTATGGCTACACCTTC
CDR3 protein: CSASPPVQGSYGYTF

V gene: TRBV10-3
D gene: TRBD1
clone size: few
J gene: TRBJ2-5
CDR3 DNA: TGTGCCATCAGTGATCCGGGACAGGAAGAGACCCAGTACTTC
CDR3 protein: CAISDPGQEETQYF

V gene: TRBV2
D gene: TRBD2
clone size: many
J gene: TRBJ2-7
CDR3 DNA: TGTGCCAGCAGTGGGGGACTAGCGTGGGCCTACGAGCAGTACTTC
CDR3 protein: CASSGGLAWAYEQYF

V gene: TRBV6-4
D gene: TRBD1
clone size: many
J gene: TRBJ2-3
CDR3 DNA: TGTGCCAGCAGTCGACAGGGGGCCGGAGATACGCAGTATTTT
CDR3 protein: CASSRQGAGDTQYF

V gene: TRBV7-6
D gene: .
clone size: many
J gene: TRBJ1-1
CDR3 DNA: TGTGCCAGCAGGGACGCCTGGAACACTGAAGCTTTCTTT
CDR3 protein: CASRDAWNTEAFF

V gene: TRBV20-1
D gene: TRBD2
clone size: medium-sized
J gene: TRBJ2-3
CDR3 DNA: TGCAGTGCTAGAGCGTTGGATGCGGGAGGACTACCAAGCACAGATACGCAGTATTTT
CDR3 protein: CSARALDAGGLPSTDTQYF

V gene: TRBV12-3/TRBV12-4
D gene: TRBD2
clone size: many
J gene: TRBJ2-5
CDR3 DNA: TGTGCCAGCAGTTTAATCCGCGGGAGACAAGAGACCCAGTACTTC
CDR3 protein: CASSLIRGRQETQYF

V gene: TRBV3-1
D gene: .
clone size: .
J gene: TRBJ2-3
CDR3 DNA: TGTGCCTCCTCCAAGCTAGTCCATCCAGCTACAGATACGCAGTATTTT
CDR3 protein: CASSKLVHPATDTQYF

V gene: TRBV2
D gene: .
clone size: many
J gene: TRBJ1-2
CDR3 DNA: TGTGCCAGCAACCCGTTGGGGGGGAACTATGGCTACACCTTC
CDR3 protein: CASNPLGGNYGYTF

V gene: TRBV3-2
D gene: .
clone size: few
J gene: TRBJ2-2
CDR3 DNA: TGTGCCTCCTGCCAAGTTAAGACTAGCGGGATGAACACCGGGGAGCTGTTTTTT
CDR3 protein: CASCQVKTSGMNTGELFF

V gene: TRBV6-5
D gene: .
clone size: many
J gene: TRBJ1-5
CDR3 DNA: TGTGCCAGCAGTTATACAGGTCAAAATCAGCCCCAGCATTTT
CDR3 protein: CASSYTGQNQPQHF

V gene: TRBV11-2
D gene: TRBD2
clone size: .
J gene: TRBJ2-1
CDR3 DNA: TGTGCCAGCAGCGGGGTTAGCGGGAGATCCTACAATGAGCAGTTCTTC
CDR3 protein: CASSGVSGRSYNEQFF

V gene: TRBV5-6
D gene: .
clone size: many
J gene: TRBJ2-1
CDR3 DNA: TGTGCCAGCAGCTTAGAAGCCGCTGAGCAGTTCTTC
CDR3 protein: CASSLEAAEQFF

V gene: TRBV29-1
D gene: TRBD2
clone size: many
J gene: TRBJ2-1
CDR3 DNA: TGCAGCGTGGCTAGCGGGAGCTTCAATGAGCAGTTCTTC
CDR3 protein: CSVASGSFNEQFF

V gene: TRBV9
D gene: TRBD2
clone size: many
J gene: TRBJ2-1
CDR3 DNA: TGTGCCAGCAGCCGGACTAGCGGCAGCTCCTACAATGAGCAGTTCTTC
CDR3 protein: CASSRTSGSSYNEQFF

V gene: TRBV20-1
D gene: TRBD1
clone size: many
J gene: TRBJ2-2
CDR3 DNA: TGCAGTGCGCCGGGACAGCTAAACACCGGGGAGCTGTTTTTT
CDR3 protein: CSAPGQLNTGELFF

V gene: TRBV20-1
D gene: .
clone size: many
J gene: TRBJ2-7
CDR3 DNA: TGCAGTGCGGCAGGGATGGGCTACGAGCAGTACTTC
CDR3 protein: CSAAGMGYEQYF

V gene: TRBV23-1
D gene: .
clone size: few
J gene: TRBJ2-1
CDR3 DNA: TGCGCCAGCAGTCGGATGGGGACTGATGGCAATGAGCAGTTCTTC
CDR3 protein: CASSRMGTDGNEQFF

V gene: TRBV29-1
D gene: .
clone size: many
J gene: TRBJ1-5
CDR3 DNA: TGCAGCGTTGGATCAGGGGCCGATCAGCCCCAGCATTTT
CDR3 protein: CSVGSGADQPQHF

V gene: TRBV3-1
D gene: .
clone size: many
J gene: TRBJ1-5
CDR3 DNA: TGTGCCAGCAGCCAAGATCTAATCCAGGGACAGCCCCAGCATTTT
CDR3 protein: CASSQDLIQGQPQHF

V gene: TRBV7-8
D gene: TRBD2
clone size: many
J gene: TRBJ2-7
CDR3 DNA: TGTGCCAGCAGCTTTGAGACTAGCGGAGCCTACGAGCAGTACTTC
CDR3 protein: CASSFETSGAYEQYF

V gene: TRBV5-1
D gene: TRBD2
clone size: many
J gene: TRBJ2-7
CDR3 DNA: TGCGCCAGCAAGGAGCGGACTAGCGGCTACGAGCAGTACTTC
CDR3 protein: CASKERTSGYEQYF

V gene: TRBV28
D gene: .
clone size: many
J gene: TRBJ2-5
CDR3 DNA: TGTGCCAGCGGCCGCGGGGCACGGGAGACCCAGTACTTC
CDR3 protein: CASGRGARETQYF

V gene: TRBV5-1
D gene: TRBD2
clone size: .
J gene: TRBJ2-1
CDR3 DNA: TGCGCCAGCAGCCCCTTAGCGGGAGATACGCCCGAGCAGTTCTTC
CDR3 protein: CASSPLAGDTPEQFF

V gene: TRBV20-1
D gene: TRBD2
clone size: many
J gene: TRBJ2-7
CDR3 DNA: TGCAGTGCTAGAGATCGCGCTAGCGGCACTTACGAGCAGTACTTC
CDR3 protein: CSARDRASGTYEQYF

V gene: TRBV10-3
D gene: .
clone size: many
J gene: TRBJ2-3
CDR3 DNA: TGTGCCATCAGTGAGCCCGGGGGAACAGATACGCAGTATTTT
CDR3 protein: CAISEPGGTDTQYF

V gene: TRBV6-5
D gene: .
clone size: many
J gene: TRBJ1-1
CDR3 DNA: TGTGCCAGCAGTTTGGCAGAGATGAACACTGAAGCTTTCTTT
CDR3 protein: CASSLAEMNTEAFF

V gene: TRBV5-1
D gene: TRBD2
clone size: many
J gene: TRBJ2-1
CDR3 DNA: TGCGCCAGCAGCTGGGGACTAGCCGACAATGAGCAGTTCTTC
CDR3 protein: CASSWGLADNEQFF

V gene: TRBV12-3/TRBV12-4
D gene: .
clone size: many
J gene: TRBJ1-1
CDR3 DNA: TGTGCCAGCAGTTTACGACCTGTACTCGGTGAAGCTTTCTTT
CDR3 protein: CASSLRPVLGEAFF

V gene: TRBV4-1
D gene: .
clone size: few
J gene: TRBJ2-6
CDR3 DNA: TGCGCCAGCAGCCAAGATGACGGGGGTATGAGATCTGGGGCCAACGTCCTGACTTTC
CDR3 protein: CASSQDDGGMRSGANVLTF

V gene: TRBV25-1
D gene: .
clone size: .
J gene: TRBJ2-1
CDR3 DNA: TGTGCCAGCAGCCCGAAAAAAAAGCCCTTTAGCGGAGGCACCTACAATGAGCAGTTCTTC
CDR3 protein: CASSPKKKPFSGGTYNEQFF

V gene: TRBV6-1
D gene: TRBD1
clone size: many
J gene: TRBJ2-3
CDR3 DNA: TGTGCCAGCAGAGCGTTTACACAGGGGGCAAGCACAGATACGCAGTATTTT
CDR3 protein: CASRAFTQGASTDTQYF

V gene: TRBV7-2
D gene: .
clone size: many
J gene: TRBJ2-7
CDR3 DNA: TGTGCCAGCAGCTTAGGACAGGCGCTAACCTACGAGCAGTACTTC
CDR3 protein: CASSLGQALTYEQYF

V gene: TRBV3-1
D gene: TRBD2
clone size: few
J gene: TRBJ2-1
CDR3 DNA: TGTGCCAGCAGCCAAGTCGCTAGCGGGATTGGCGGTGAGCAGTTCTTC
CDR3 protein: CASSQVASGIGGEQFF

V gene: TRBV5-1
D gene: .
clone size: many
J gene: TRBJ1-1
CDR3 DNA: TGCGCCAGCAGCTTCGAAGGGTACACTGAAGCTTTCTTT
CDR3 protein: CASSFEGYTEAFF

V gene: TRBV11-2
D gene: .
clone size: many
J gene: TRBJ2-2
CDR3 DNA: TGTGCCAGCAGCCCTAACAGGGTAGCCGGGGAGCTGTTTTTT
CDR3 protein: CASSPNRVAGELFF

V gene: TRBV4-1
D gene: TRBD2
clone size: many
J gene: TRBJ2-2
CDR3 DNA: TGCGCCAGCAGCCTCGGACTAGCGGGCCAGCGTACCGGGGAGCTGTTTTTT
CDR3 protein: CASSLGLAGQRTGELFF